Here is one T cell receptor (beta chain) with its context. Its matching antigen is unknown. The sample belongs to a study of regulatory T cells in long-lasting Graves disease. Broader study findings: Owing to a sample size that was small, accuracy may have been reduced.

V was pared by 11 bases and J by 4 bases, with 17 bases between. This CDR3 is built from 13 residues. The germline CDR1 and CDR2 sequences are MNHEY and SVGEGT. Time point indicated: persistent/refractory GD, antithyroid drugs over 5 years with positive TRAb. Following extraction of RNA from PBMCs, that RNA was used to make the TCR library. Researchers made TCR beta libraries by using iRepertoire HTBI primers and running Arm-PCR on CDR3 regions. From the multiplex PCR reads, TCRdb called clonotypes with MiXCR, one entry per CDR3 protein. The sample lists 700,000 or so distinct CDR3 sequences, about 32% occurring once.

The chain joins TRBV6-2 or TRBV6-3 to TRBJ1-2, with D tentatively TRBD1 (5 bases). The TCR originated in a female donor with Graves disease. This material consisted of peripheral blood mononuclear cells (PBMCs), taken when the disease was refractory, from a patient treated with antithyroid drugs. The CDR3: CASNPGQVYGYTF. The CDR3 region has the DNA TGTGCCTCTAATCCAGGGCAGGTCTATGGCTACACCTTC.